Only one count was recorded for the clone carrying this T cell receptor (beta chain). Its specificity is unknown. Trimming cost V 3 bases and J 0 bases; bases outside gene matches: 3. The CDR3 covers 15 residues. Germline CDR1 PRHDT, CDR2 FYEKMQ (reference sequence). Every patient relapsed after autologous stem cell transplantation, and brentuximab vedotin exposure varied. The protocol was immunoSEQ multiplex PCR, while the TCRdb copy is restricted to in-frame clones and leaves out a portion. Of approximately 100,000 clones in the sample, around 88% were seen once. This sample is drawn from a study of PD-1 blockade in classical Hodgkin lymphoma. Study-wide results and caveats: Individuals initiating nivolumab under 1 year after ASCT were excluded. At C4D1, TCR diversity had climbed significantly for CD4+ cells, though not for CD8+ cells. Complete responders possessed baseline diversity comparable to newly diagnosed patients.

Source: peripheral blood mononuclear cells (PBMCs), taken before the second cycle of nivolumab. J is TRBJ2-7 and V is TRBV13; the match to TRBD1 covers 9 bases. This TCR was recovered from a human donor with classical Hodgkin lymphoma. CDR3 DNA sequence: TGTGCCAGCAGCTTGGGACAGGGCCTCTCCTACGAGCAGTACTTC. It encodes CASSLGQGLSYEQYF.